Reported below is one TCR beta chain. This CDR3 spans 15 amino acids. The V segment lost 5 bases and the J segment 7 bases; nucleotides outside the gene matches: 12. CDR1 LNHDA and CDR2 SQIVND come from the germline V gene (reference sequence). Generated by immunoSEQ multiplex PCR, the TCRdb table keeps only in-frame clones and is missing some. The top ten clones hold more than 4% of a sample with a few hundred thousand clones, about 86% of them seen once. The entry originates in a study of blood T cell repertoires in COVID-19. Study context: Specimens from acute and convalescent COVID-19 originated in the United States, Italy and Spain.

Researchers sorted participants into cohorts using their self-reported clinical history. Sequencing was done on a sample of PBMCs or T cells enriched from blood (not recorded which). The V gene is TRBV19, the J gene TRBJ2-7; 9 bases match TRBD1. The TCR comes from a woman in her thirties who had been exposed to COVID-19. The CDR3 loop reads CASSAIRDREGEQYF. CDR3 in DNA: TGTGCCAGTAGTGCCATTCGGGACAGGGAAGGGGAGCAGTACTTC.